The sequence of this TCR beta chain was determined in a study of T cell responses to AZD1222 COVID-19 vaccine. Study-wide results and caveats: It should be noted that donors were predominantly white British and more often female, and clonal diversity was possibly underestimated. Spike-spanning, vaccine-associated CD4 TCRs were dominant at 160-218 and 743-854.

For this clone: The antigen remains unidentified.

Assay: immunoSEQ multiplex PCR; the TCRdb copy retains only in-frame clones and omits some. The sample records about 160,000 clones, over 75% being singletons. The CDR3 covers 14 residues. The V gene end was trimmed by 6 bases and the J gene end by 2 bases; junction bases not matched to a gene: 5. CDR1 and CDR2 (germline): MNHEY, SVGAGI. Second-dose intervals near 4 or 12 weeks were combined. The V gene is TRBV6-5, the J gene TRBJ2-3; 7 nucleotides match TRBD1. Sequencing was performed on peripheral blood, taken 28 days after the second AZD1222 dose. The receptor was isolated from an adult who received the AZD1222 COVID-19 vaccine. Written as DNA, the CDR3 is TGTGCCAGCAGCCTGGGACAGCCCACAGATACGCAGTATTTT. Translation gives CASSLGQPTDTQYF.